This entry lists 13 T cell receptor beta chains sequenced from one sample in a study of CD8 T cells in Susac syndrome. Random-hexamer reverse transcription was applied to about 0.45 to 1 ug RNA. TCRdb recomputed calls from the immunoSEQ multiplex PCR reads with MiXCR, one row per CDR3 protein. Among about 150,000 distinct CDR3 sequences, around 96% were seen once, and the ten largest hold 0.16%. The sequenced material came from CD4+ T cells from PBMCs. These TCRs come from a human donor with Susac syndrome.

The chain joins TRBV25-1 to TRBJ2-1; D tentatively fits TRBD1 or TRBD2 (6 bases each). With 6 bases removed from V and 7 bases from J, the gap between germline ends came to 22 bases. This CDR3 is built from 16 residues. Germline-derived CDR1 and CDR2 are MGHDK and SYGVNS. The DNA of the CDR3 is TGTGCCAGCAGCGGGGCCCCGGGGGCGGGTAGAAATGAGCAGTTCTTC. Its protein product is CASSGAPGAGRNEQFF.

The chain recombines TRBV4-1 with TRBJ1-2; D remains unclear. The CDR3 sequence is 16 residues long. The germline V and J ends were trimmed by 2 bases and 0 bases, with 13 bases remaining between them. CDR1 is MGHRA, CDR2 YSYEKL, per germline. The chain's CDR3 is CASSQRHKETNYGYTF. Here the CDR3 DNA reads TGCGCCAGCAGCCAAAGACACAAGGAAACTAACTATGGCTACACCTTC.

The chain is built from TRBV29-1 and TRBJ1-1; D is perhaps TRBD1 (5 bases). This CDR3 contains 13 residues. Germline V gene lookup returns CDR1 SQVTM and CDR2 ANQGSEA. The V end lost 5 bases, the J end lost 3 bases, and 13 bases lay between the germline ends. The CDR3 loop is CSVLIEGHTEAFF. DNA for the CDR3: TGCAGCGTTCTCATAGAGGGACACACTGAAGCTTTCTTT.

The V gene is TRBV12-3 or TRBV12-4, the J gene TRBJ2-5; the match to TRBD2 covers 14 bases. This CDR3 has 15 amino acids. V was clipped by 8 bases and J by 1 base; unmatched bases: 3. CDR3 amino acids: CASGGTSGGQETQYF. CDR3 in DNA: TGTGCCAGCGGTGGGACTAGCGGGGGCCAAGAGACCCAGTACTTC.

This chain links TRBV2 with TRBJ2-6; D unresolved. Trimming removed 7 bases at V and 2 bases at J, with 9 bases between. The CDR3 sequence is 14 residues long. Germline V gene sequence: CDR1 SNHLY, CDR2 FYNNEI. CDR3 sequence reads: CASIPRPGANVLTF. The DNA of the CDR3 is TGTGCCAGCATACCCCGCCCTGGGGCCAACGTCCTGACTTTC. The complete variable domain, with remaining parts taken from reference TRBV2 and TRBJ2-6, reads EPEVTQTPSHQVTQMGQEVILRCVPISNHLYFYWYRQILGQKVEFLVSFYNNEISEKSEIFDDQFSVERPDGSNFTLKIRSTKLEDSAMYFCASIPRPGANVLTFGAGSRLTVL.

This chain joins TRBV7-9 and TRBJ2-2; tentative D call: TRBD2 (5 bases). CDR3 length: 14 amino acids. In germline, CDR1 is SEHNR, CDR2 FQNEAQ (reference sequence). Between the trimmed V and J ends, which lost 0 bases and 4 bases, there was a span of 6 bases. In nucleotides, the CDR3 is TGTGCCAGCAGCTTAGCGGGAGCCACCGGGGAGCTGTTTTTT. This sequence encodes CASSLAGATGELFF.

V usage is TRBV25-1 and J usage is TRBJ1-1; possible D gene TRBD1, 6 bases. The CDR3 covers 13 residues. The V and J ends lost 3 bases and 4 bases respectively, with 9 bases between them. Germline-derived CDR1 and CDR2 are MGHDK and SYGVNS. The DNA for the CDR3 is TGTGCCAGCAGTGACAGGGGCCTCACTGAAGCTTTCTTT. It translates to CASSDRGLTEAFF.

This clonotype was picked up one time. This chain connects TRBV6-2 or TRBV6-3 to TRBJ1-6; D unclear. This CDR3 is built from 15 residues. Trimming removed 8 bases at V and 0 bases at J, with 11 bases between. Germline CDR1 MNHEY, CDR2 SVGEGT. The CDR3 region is CASVKRNSYNSPLHF. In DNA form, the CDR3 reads TGTGCCAGCGTCAAGAGGAACTCCTATAATTCACCCCTCCACTTT.

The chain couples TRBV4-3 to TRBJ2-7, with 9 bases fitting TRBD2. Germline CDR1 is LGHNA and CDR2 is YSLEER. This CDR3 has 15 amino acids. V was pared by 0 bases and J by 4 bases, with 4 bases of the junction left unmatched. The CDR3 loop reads CASSQELGLAYEQYF. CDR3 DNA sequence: TGCGCCAGCAGCCAAGAATTGGGACTAGCTTACGAGCAGTACTTC.

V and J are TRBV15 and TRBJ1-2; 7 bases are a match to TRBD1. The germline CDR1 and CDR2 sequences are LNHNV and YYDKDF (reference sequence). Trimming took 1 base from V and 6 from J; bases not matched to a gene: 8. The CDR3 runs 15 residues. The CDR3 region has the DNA TGTGCCACCAGCAGAGTTAGGGGGACAGCTAATGGCTACACCTTC. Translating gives CATSRVRGTANGYTF.

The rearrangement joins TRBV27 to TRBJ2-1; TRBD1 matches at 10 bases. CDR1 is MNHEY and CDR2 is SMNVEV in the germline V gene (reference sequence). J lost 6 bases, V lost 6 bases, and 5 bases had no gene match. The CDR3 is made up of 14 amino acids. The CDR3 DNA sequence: TGTGCCAGCAGCCGGGACAGGGGAATCAATGAGCAGTTCTTC. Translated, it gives CASSRDRGINEQFF.

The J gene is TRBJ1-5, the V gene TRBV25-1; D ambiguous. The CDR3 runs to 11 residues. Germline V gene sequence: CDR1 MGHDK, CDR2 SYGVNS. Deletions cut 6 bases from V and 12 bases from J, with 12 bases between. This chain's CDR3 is CASSFGDLQHF. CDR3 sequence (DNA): TGTGCCAGCAGCTTTGGGGATCTCCAGCATTTT.

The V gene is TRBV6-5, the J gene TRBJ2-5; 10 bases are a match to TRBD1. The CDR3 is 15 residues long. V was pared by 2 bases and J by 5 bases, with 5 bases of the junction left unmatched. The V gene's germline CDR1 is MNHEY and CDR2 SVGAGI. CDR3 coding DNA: TGTGCCAGCAGTTACGGGACAGGGGCTTTGGAGACCCAGTACTTC. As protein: CASSYGTGALETQYF.